Listed here are 6 T cell receptor beta chains from one sample, sequenced in a study of response to subunit inactivated influenza vaccine. One entry per CDR3 protein results from TCRdb running MiXCR on the RT-PCR reads. The repertoire holds 500,000 to 700,000 distinct CDR3 sequences, with approximately 22% as singletons. A further study also used this sample, focusing on T cells expressing NK-cell markers. That work contributes: The cDNA for TCR beta came from 5'RACE template switching with UMIs.

This specimen was CD4+ T cells sorted from PBMCs, taken less than 13 days after vaccination. Source of these receptors: a man in his fifties or sixties who received an inactivated influenza vaccine.

This clonotype was recorded a few times. The gene calls are TRBV5-1 and TRBJ2-1, with TRBD1 identical over 7 bases. Looked up from germline, CDR1 is SGHRS and CDR2 is YFSETQ. Unmatched junction bases numbered 10, after V lost 4 bases and J lost 3 bases. This CDR3 contains 16 residues. CDR3 amino acids: CASSQRQGGNYNEQFF. CDR3 nucleotide sequence: TGCGCCAGCAGCCAGCGACAGGGTGGTAACTACAATGAGCAGTTCTTC. Combining the CDR3 with reference TRBV5-1 and TRBJ2-1 gives the whole variable domain KAGVTQTPRYLIKTRGQQVTLSCSPISGHRSVSWYQQTPGQGLQFLFEYFSETQRNKGNFPGRFSGRQFSNSRSEMNVSTLELGDSALYLCASSQRQGGNYNEQFFGPGTRLTVL.

This clonotype has more than one count but fewer than ten. J is TRBJ2-7 and V is TRBV20-1; TRBD2 matches at 8 bases. The V gene end was trimmed by 5 bases and the J gene end by 4 bases; junction bases not matched to a gene: 7. The length of the CDR3 is 13 residues. Germline V gene lookup returns CDR1 DFQATT and CDR2 SNEGSKA (reference sequence). The CDR3 DNA reads as TGCAGTGCTGGTACGGCGGGAGGATACGAGCAGTACTTC. Translated: CSAGTAGGYEQYF.

The rearrangement joins TRBV20-1 to TRBJ2-7; TRBD1 matches at 10 bases. Germline V gene lookup returns CDR1 DFQATT and CDR2 SNEGSKA (reference sequence). The CDR3 consists of 12 residues. The trim removed 7 bases at V and 3 bases at J, leaving 3 bases unmatched. In DNA form, the CDR3 reads TGCAGTGTTGGACAGGGGGACTACGAGCAGTACTTC. Amino acid sequence: CSVGQGDYEQYF.

A few counts support this clonotype. J is TRBJ1-1 and V is TRBV30; 7 nucleotides line up with TRBD1. This CDR3 spans 15 amino acids. V dropped 3 bases and J dropped 2; count of bases not matched to a gene: 9. Germline V gives CDR1 GTSNPN, CDR2 SVGIG (reference sequence). CDR3 coding DNA: TGTGCCTGGAGGAAAACGGGACAGAGAAACACTGAAGCTTTCTTT. Translating gives CAWRKTGQRNTEAFF.

The chain employs TRBV5-1 and TRBJ1-4, with TRBD1 matching over 7 bases. The CDR3 runs 15 residues. CDR1 is SGHRS and CDR2 is YFSETQ in the germline V gene. V lost 3 bases, J lost 0 bases, and 2 bases stayed unmatched. The CDR3, as DNA: TGCGCCAGCAGCTGGGGGACAGCAACTAATGAAAAACTGTTTTTT. Translated: CASSWGTATNEKLFF.

The table lists this clonotype with a few counts. The final CDR3 position lacks the conserved phenylalanine or tryptophan, pointing to a likely read error. The V call is TRBV20-1, the J call TRBJ1-1; no firm D call. The CDR3 loop spans 14 amino acids. The V and J ends lost 5 bases and 1 base respectively, with 14 bases between them. The germline V gene encodes CDR1 DFQATT and CDR2 SNEGSKA (reference sequence). CDR3 sequence (DNA): TGCAGTGCTGACCGGGCCCCTGGGAACACTGAAGCTTTCCTT. It encodes CSADRAPGNTEAFL.